This T cell receptor beta chain is from a study of identifying expanded T cells in peripheral blood. V was clipped by 1 base and J by 2 bases, with 10 bases between them. Germline CDR1 SGHTA, CDR2 FQGNSA. The CDR3 is 15 amino acids. Profiling relied on immunoSEQ multiplex PCR, and the TCRdb table lists in-frame clones only, not all of them. The profile shows roughly 120,000 clones, 88% of them singletons. This clonotype was sampled from a person aged 18 to 70 in good health. The chain links TRBV7-2 to TRBJ2-3, with unresolved D. Source material: blood. The CDR3 sequence: CASSLESLFTDTQYF. The CDR3, as DNA: TGTGCCAGCAGCTTAGAATCCCTTTTCACAGATACGCAGTATTTT.